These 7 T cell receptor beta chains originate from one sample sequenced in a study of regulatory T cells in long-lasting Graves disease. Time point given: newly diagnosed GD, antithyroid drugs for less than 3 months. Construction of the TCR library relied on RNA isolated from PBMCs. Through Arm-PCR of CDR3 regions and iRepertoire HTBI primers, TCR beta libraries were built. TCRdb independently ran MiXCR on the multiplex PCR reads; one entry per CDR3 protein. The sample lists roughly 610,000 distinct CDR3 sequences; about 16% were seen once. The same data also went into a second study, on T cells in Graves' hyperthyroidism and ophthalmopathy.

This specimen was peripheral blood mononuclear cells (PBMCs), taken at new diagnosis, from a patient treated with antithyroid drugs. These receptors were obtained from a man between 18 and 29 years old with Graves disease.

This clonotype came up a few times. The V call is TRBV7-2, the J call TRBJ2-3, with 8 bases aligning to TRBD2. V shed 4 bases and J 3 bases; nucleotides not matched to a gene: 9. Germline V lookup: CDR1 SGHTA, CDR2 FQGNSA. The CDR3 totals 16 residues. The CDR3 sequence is CASSSRRGLATDTQYF. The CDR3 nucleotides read TGTGCCAGCAGCTCACGCCGCGGACTAGCTACAGATACGCAGTATTTT.

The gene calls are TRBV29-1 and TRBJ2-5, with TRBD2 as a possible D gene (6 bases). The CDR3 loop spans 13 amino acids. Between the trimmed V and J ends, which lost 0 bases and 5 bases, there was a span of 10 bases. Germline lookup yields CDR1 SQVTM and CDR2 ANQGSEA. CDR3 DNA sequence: TGCAGCGTTGAAGATGGAGGGGCGGAGACCCAGTACTTC. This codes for CSVEDGGAETQYF.

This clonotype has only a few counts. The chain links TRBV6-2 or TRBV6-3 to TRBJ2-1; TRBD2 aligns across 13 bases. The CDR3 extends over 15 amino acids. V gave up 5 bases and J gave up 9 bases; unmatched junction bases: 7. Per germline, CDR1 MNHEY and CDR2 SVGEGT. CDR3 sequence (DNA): TGTGCCAGCAGTGAAGGACTAGCGGGAGAGAGTGAGCAGTTCTTC. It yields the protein CASSEGLAGESEQFF.

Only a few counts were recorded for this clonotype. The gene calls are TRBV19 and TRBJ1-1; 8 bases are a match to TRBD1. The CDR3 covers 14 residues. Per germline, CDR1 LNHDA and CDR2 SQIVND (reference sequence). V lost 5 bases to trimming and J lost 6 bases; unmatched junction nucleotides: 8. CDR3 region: CASSSRTGLAEAFF. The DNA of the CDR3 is TGTGCCAGTAGTTCCCGGACAGGGTTGGCTGAAGCTTTCTTT.

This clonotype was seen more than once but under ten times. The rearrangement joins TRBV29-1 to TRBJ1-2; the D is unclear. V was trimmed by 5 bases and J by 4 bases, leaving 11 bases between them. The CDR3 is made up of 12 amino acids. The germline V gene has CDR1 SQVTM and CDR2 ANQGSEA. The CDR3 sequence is CSVIGLSYGYTF. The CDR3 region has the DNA TGCAGCGTTATTGGGCTCTCCTATGGCTACACCTTC.

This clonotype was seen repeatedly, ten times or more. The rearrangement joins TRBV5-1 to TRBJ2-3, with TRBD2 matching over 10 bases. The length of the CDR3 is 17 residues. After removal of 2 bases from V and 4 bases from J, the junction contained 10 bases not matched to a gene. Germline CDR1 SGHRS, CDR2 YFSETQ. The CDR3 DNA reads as TGCGCCAGCAGCTTTAAACCTAGCGGGAGTTCTGCAGATACGCAGTATTTT. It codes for CASSFKPSGSSADTQYF.

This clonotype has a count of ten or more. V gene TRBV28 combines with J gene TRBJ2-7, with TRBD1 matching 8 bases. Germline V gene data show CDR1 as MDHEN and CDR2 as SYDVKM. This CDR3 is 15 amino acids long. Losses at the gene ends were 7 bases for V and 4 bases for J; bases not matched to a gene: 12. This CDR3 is CASNPGGVGSYEQYF. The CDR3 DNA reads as TGTGCCAGCAACCCAGGGGGCGTAGGGTCTTACGAGCAGTACTTC.